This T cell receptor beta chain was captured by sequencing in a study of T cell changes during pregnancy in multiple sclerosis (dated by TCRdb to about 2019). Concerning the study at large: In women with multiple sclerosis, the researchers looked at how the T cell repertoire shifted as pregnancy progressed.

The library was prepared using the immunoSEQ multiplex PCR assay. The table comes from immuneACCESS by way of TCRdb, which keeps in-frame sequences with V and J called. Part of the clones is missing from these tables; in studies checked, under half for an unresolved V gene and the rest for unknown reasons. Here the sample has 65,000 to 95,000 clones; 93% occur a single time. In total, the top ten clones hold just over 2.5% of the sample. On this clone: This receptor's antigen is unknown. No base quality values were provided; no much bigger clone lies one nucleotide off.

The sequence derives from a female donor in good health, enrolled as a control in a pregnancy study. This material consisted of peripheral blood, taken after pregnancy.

CDR3 protein: CASSFVGEGGSEQYF. The DNA sequence follows: TGTGCCAGCAGCTTTGTCGGCGAGGGGGGGTCCGAGCAGTACTTC. This sequence uses TRBV5-5 and TRBJ2-7; possibly the D gene is TRBD2, per 7 matching bases. CDR1 and CDR2 were assigned from the germline V gene (reference sequence) as SGHKS and YYEKEE. V is cut by 2 bases and J by 6 bases, and the space between the germline ends is 18 bases. The CDR3, cysteine through phenylalanine, is 15 amino acids long. The DNA shown is the 45-base CDR3, in frame from base 1.